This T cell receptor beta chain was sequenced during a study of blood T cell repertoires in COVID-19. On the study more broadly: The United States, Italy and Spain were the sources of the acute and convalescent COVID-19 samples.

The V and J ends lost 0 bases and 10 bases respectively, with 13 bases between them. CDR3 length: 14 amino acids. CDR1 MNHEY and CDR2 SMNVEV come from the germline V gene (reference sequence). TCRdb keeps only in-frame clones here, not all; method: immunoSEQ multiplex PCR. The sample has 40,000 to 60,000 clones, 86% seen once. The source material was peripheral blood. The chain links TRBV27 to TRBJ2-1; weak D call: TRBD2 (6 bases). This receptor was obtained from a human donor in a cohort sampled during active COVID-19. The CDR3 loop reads CASSLSPLAREQFF. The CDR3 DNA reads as TGTGCCAGCAGTTTATCCCCCCTAGCGAGAGAGCAGTTCTTC.